This note documents a single T cell receptor (beta chain) sequence. Antigen: not known. This specimen belongs to a study of cytomegalovirus exposure and HLA in healthy donors. The donors were part of the validation cohort of 100 to 150 subjects. That cohort was separate from the first cohort, which comprised about 730 subjects. V shed 2 bases and J shed 4 bases, with 6 bases lying between them. From germline, CDR1 is SNHLY and CDR2 FYNNEI. CDR3 length: 12 amino acids. Whole-study results and caveats: The study flagged roughly 160 TCR beta chains as cytomegalovirus-associated. Generally TCR sequences proved uncommon, though certain public TCRs appeared in numerous donors.

Produced via immunoSEQ multiplex PCR; TCRdb's table is partial and in-frame only. The data contain 250,000 to 350,000 clones, nearly 90% of them singletons. The chain couples TRBV2 to TRBJ2-7; the D gene is possibly TRBD1 (5 bases). The receptor was isolated from a man aged 25 to 45 in good health and CMV-seronegative. The sequenced sample consisted of PBMCs. CDR3 region: CASSEQGYEQYF. DNA of the CDR3: TGTGCCAGCAGTGAACAGGGTTACGAGCAGTACTTC.